The 5 T cell receptor beta chains below were found in one sample sequenced in a study of blood T cells in healthy people across ages. Primers used in a second PCR of about 6 to 12 cycles were a sample-barcoded 5' primer and a J-beta primer mix. One entry per CDR3 protein results from TCRdb running MiXCR on the 5' RACE reads. Of 550,000 to 750,000 distinct CDR3 sequences in the sample, under 25% were seen once. The specimen was blood. These receptors all come from a man aged 70 or older in good health.

V is TRBV12-3 or TRBV12-4 and J is TRBJ2-1; 7 nucleotides line up with TRBD2. The CDR3 is 15 residues long. The V gene end was trimmed by 1 base and the J gene end by 5 bases; junction bases not matched to a gene: 5. The CDR3 loop is CASSLGSSGDNEQFF. For the CDR3, the DNA is TGTGCCAGCAGTTTAGGATCTAGCGGAGACAATGAGCAGTTCTTC.

The CDR3 loop is CSATLGGREPQHF. The CDR3 DNA reads TGCAGTGCCACCCTGGGGGGCCGAGAGCCCCAGCATTTT. The chain carries TRBV20-1 and TRBJ1-5, with D perhaps matching TRBD1 (6 bases). Germline V lookup: CDR1 DFQATT, CDR2 SNEGSKA (reference sequence). The CDR3 spans 13 residues. Trimming left V 6 bases short and J 8 bases short, with 17 bases between.

This rearrangement joins TRBV12-3 or TRBV12-4 to TRBJ2-7; D is unclear. CDR3 length equals 17 residues. Trimming left V 4 bases short and J 4 bases short, with 23 bases between. CDR3 region: CASSSYSPLAPEYEQYF. The CDR3 nucleotides are TGTGCCAGCAGTTCTTACTCTCCTTTAGCCCCGGAGTACGAGCAGTACTTC.

This chain joins TRBV3-1 and TRBJ2-3; 8 bases align to TRBD1. The trim removed 1 base at V and 0 bases at J, leaving 6 bases unmatched. The V gene's germline CDR1 is LGHDT and CDR2 YNNKEL (reference sequence). There are 17 residues in the CDR3. In DNA, the CDR3 is TGTGCCAGCAGCCAAGTAAGGACAGGGCCTAGCACAGATACGCAGTATTTT. It yields the protein CASSQVRTGPSTDTQYF.

There are many counts of this clonotype. This chain links TRBV20-1 with TRBJ2-2, with D perhaps TRBD2 (9 bases). Germline CDR1 DFQATT, CDR2 SNEGSKA (reference sequence). The CDR3 consists of 17 residues. Trimming cost V 6 bases and J 6 bases, with 26 bases left between them. The DNA for the CDR3 is TGCAGTGCCAGGGGGCAAATTAGCGGGAGATTGGCCGGGGAGCTGTTTTTT. It yields the protein CSARGQISGRLAGELFF.